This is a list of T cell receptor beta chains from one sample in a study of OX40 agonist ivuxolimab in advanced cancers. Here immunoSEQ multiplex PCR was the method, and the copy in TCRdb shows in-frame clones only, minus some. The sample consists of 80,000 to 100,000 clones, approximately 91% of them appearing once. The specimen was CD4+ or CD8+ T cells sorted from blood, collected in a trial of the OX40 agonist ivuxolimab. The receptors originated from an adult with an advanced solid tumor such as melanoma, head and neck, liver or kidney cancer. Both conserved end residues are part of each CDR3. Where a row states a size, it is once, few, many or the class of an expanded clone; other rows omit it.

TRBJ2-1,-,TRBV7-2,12,CASSSPGTSRFF
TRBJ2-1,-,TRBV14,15,CASSQGLAYRDEQFF
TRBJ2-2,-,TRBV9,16,CASSAQGMPNTGELFF
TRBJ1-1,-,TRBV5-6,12,CASSSGGVEAFF
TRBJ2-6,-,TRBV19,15,CASSPWSSGANVLTF
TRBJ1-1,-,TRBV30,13,CAWSATGDTEAFF
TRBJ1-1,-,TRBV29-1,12,CSGGYWGTEAFF
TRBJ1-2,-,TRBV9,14,CASSAGTAGYGYTF
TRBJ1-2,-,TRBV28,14,CASSNEQGSGGYTF
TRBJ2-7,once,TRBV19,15,CASTKIAGVFDEQYF
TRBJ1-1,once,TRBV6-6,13,CATQPTANTEAFF
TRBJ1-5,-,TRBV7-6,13,CASSIDRSEPQHF
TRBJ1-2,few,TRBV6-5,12,CASRNLGDGYTF
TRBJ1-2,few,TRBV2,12,CASSVQEGGYTF
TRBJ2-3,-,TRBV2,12,CASSEAKNTQYF
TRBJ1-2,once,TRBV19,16,CASSPDRAPINYGYTF
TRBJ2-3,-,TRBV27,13,CASSTGRADTQYF
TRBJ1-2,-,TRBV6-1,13,CASSEQGARGYTF
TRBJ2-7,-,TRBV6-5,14,CASSGQVSSYEQYF
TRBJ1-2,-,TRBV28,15,CASSPPRLDGYGYTF
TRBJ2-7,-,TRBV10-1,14,CASSAGTGFSEQYF
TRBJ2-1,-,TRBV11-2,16,CASSPRTSGTTGEQFF
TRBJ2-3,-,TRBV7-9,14,CASKLAGETDTQYF
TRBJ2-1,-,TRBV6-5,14,CASRGRGSVGEQFF
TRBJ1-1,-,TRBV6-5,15,CASSYSPHTGTEAFF
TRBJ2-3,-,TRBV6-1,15,CASSALTGNTDTQYF
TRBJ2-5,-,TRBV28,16,CASLHTSGSWEETQYF
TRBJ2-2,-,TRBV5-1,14,CASSDGEGGGELFF
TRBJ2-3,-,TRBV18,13,CASSLPGTDTQYF
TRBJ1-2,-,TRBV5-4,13,CASSLGGTYGYTF
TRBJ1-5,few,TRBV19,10,CASGGGPQHF
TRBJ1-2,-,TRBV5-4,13,CASSSAPGYGYTF
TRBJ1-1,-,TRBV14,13,CASSLHMNTEAFF
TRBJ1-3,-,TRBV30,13,CAWTQDSGNTIYF
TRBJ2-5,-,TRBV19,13,CASTRGQSETQYF
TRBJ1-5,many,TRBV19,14,CASRDTGGSQPQHF
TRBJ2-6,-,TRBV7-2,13,CASSPGAANVLTF
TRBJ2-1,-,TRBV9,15,CASSVTSGSTNEQFF
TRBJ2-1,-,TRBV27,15,CASSLSGQTYNEQFF
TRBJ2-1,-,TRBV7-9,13,CASSLASVNEQFF
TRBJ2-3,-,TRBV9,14,CASSATSGWDTQYF
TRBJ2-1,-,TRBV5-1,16,CASSLVPLAGVGEQFF
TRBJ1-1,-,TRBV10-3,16,CAISAEAPPTGTEAFF
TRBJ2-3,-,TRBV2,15,CASSERTSGRGTQYF
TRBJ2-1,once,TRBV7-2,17,CASSLVIGLAGGDEQFF
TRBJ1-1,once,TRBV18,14,CASSPQGPEGEAFF
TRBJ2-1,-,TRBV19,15,CASSIKGTSRNEQFF
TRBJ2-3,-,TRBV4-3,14,CASSLEGYTDTQYF
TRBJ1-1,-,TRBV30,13,CAWSSYLGTEAFF
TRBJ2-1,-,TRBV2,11,CASSEHNEQFF
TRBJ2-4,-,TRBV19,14,CASSWDRAKNIQYF
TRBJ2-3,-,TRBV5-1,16,CASTPTSGRSTDTQYF
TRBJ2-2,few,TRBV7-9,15,CASTRGQQYTGELFF
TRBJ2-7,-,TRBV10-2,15,CASSEPFAGLREQYF
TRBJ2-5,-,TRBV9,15,CASSFEAGRGETQYF
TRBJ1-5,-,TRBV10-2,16,CASSDGGIGSNQPQHF
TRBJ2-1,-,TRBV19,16,CASSNPPGLPYNEQFF